This TCR beta chain was documented in a study of identical twins. One entry per CDR3 protein results from TCRdb running MiXCR on the 5' RACE reads. This table holds approximately 700,000 distinct CDR3 sequences, roughly 18% found once. Germline V gene data show CDR1 as KGHSH and CDR2 as LQKENI. Trimming removed 4 bases at V and 3 bases at J, with 16 bases between. The CDR3 covers 15 residues. This sample was shared with a second study, whose subject was T cells expressing NK-cell markers. According to that study: The dominant NKG2C+ clonotypes represented roughly 1.0-7.5% of CD8+ T cells in five or six donors. Evidence did not settle whether expanded NKG2C+ T cell clones targeted HCMV.

The rearrangement joins TRBV18 to TRBJ2-7; D remains unclear. The source material was PBMCs. The TCR originated in a young woman in good health. The chain's CDR3 is CASSHPGKSYYEQYF. The CDR3 bases are TGTGCCAGCTCACACCCCGGAAAGAGCTACTACGAGCAGTACTTC.